These T cell receptor beta chains were read from a single sample in a study of control samples from healthy donors and cancer patients. Measured with immunoSEQ multiplex PCR; TCRdb has only the in-frame clones, and not every one. The table records roughly 130,000 clones, more than 80% of them present only once. The sample taken for sequencing was blood. The origin of the receptors is a young man in good health. The conserved cysteine and the conserved F or W are not part of the CDR3 here.

v_gene,j_gene,CDR3aa
TRBV12-5,TRBJ1-4,ATSSVGSNEKLF
TRBV3-1/TRBV3-2,TRBJ2-2,ASRVITGELF
TRBV5-4,TRBJ2-7,ASSVGGKYEQY
TRBV13,TRBJ1-4,ASRHSGTGNEKLF
TRBV2,TRBJ1-6,ASSEATRRNSPLH
TRBV11-2,TRBJ2-2,ASSHVGRVGTGELF
TRBV6-6,TRBJ2-1,ASSPLRTGSSYNEQF
TRBV19,TRBJ2-1,ASSIWGPEYNEQF
TRBV15,TRBJ2-7,ATSREASGESYEQY
TRBV9,TRBJ2-2,ASASRTGELF
TRBV3-1/TRBV3-2,TRBJ2-3,ASSQVVSSGTDTQY
TRBV7-9,TRBJ1-1,ASSSGGTEAF
TRBV19,TRBJ1-5,ASSMWRSNQPQH
TRBV6-6,TRBJ1-5,ASSYLGQPQH
TRBV2,TRBJ1-1,ASFDRGEAF
TRBV7-3,TRBJ2-3,ASSLAGGRSTDTQY
TRBV9,TRBJ2-5,ASSGTSALQETQY
TRBV28,TRBJ2-3,ASSPGGLDTQY
TRBV4-2,TRBJ2-7,ASSQDRGPYEQY
TRBV7-9,TRBJ1-3,ASSLAWGQLSGNTIY
TRBV7-2,TRBJ2-1,ASSARAGPYNEQF
TRBV7-9,TRBJ1-4,ASSPKGTGDNEKLF
TRBV29-1,TRBJ2-1,QVRLSYNEQF
TRBV3-1/TRBV3-2,TRBJ2-2,ASSALASGSGELF
TRBV7-9,TRBJ2-1,ASSLDYNHNEQF
TRBV25-1,TRBJ2-5,ASSELGGAETQY
TRBV7-2,TRBJ2-5,ASSSSGRGLETQY
TRBV5-4,TRBJ1-6,ASSLAGGRGPSPLH
TRBV5-1,TRBJ2-2,ASSGGGKPGELF
TRBV11-3,TRBJ1-2,ASSLIRDRTGYT
TRBV6-4,TRBJ2-7,ASVTYPTGAQDEQY
TRBV28,TRBJ1-5,ASSRGQGQGPQH
TRBV29-1,TRBJ2-1,SVVKRTRSYNEQF
TRBV27,TRBJ2-3,ASNRSGGSRDTQY
TRBV2,TRBJ1-1,ASLEGMITEAF
TRBV2,TRBJ2-3,ASSEARGATDTQY
TRBV27,TRBJ2-1,ASRSGGLNNEQF